By sample fraction, the clone carrying this TCR beta chain is medium-sized. Its matching antigen is unknown. This specimen comes from a study of T-cell memory formation after mild COVID-19. Study conclusions and caveats: Later expanders leaned CD4+, whereas clones that contracted between day 15 and 85 were balanced CD4/CD8.

MiXCR, applied by TCRdb to the 5' RACE reads, yields one record per CDR3 protein. The table lists more than 14,000 distinct CDR3 sequences, roughly 23% of them singletons. Germline assignment: CDR1 MGHRA and CDR2 YSYEKL. V lost 5 bases and J lost 6, with 13 bases in between. The CDR3 runs 14 residues. The chain employs TRBV4-1 and TRBJ2-2; D remains ambiguous. The clonotype comes from a young man who had mild COVID-19 (a few samples of this study predate the infection). Cell type and time point are not known. Sequencing was performed on PBMCs or a T cell subset sorted from them (not recorded which). The DNA for the CDR3 is TGCGCCAGCAGCGCGATAGGATCCGCCGGGGAGCTGTTTTTT. This codes for CASSAIGSAGELFF.